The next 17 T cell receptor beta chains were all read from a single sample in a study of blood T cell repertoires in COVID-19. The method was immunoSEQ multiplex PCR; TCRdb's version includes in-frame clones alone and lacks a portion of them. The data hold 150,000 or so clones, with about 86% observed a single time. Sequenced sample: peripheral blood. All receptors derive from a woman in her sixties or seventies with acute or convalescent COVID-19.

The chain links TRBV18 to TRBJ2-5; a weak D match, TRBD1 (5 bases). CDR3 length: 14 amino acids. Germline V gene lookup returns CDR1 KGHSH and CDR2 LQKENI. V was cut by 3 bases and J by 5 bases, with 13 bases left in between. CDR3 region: CASSPWGGVETQYF. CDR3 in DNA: TGTGCCAGCTCACCTTGGGGCGGTGTGGAGACCCAGTACTTC.

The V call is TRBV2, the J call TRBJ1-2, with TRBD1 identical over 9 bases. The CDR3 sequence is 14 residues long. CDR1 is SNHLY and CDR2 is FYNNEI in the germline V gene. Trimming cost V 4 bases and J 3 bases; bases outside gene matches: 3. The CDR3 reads CASSGDRVDYGYTF. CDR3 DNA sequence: TGTGCCAGCAGTGGGGACAGGGTGGACTATGGCTACACCTTC.

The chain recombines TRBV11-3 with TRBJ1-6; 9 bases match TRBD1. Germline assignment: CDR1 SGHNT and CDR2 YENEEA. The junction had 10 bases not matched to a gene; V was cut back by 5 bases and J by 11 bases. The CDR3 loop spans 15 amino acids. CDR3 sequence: CASSPTSGQGTPLHF. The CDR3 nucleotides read TGTGCCAGCAGCCCCACCTCGGGACAGGGAACACCCCTCCACTTT.

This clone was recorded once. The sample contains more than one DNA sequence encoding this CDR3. The CDR3 region is CSVLTGSSYNEQFF. CDR3 nucleotide sequence: TGCAGCGTATTGACTGGGAGCTCCTACAATGAGCAGTTCTTC. V is TRBV29-1 and J is TRBJ2-1; the D gene is possibly TRBD2 (5 bases). The CDR3 covers 14 residues. Germline loops: CDR1 SQVTM, CDR2 ANQGSEA. V gave up 6 bases and J gave up 0 bases, with 12 bases separating them.

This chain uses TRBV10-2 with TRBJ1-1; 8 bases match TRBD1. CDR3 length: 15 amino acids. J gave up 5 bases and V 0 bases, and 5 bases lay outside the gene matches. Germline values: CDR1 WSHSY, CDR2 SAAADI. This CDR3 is CASSESYRGRTEAFF. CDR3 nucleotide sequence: TGCGCCAGCAGTGAGTCGTACAGGGGGAGAACTGAAGCTTTCTTT.

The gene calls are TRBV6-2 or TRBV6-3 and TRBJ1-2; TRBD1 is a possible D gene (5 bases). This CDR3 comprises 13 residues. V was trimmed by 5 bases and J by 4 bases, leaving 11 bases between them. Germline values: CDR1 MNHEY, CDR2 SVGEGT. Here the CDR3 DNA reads TGTGCCAGCAGTATGGTGGGGGGCTATGGCTACACCTTC. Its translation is CASSMVGGYGYTF.

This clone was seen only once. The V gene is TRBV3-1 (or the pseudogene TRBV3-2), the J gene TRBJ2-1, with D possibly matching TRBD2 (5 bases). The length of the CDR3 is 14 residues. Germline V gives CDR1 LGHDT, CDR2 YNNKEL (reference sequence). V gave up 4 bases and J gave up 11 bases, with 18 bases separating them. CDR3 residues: CASSRSGSSSKQFF. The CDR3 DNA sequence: TGTGCCAGCAGCCGGTCCGGATCTAGCTCAAAGCAGTTCTTC.

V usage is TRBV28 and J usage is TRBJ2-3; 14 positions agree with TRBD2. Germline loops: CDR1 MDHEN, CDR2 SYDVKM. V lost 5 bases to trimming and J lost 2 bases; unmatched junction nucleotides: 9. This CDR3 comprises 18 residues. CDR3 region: CASSPSGLAGDLTDTQYF. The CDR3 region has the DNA TGTGCCAGCAGTCCATCGGGACTAGCGGGGGACCTCACAGATACGCAGTATTTT.

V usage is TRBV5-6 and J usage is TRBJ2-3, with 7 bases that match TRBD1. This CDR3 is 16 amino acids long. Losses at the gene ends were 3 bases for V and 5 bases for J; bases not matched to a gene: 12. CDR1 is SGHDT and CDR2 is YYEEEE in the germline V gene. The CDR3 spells CASSYTGTGAGDTQYF. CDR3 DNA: TGTGCCAGCAGCTATACAGGTACAGGGGCGGGAGATACGCAGTATTTT.

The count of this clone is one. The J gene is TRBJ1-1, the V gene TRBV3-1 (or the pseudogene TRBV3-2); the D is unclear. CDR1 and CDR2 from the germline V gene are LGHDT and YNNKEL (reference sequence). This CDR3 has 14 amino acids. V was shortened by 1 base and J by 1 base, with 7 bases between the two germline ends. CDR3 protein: CASSQVSRNTEAFF. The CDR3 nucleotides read TGTGCCAGCAGCCAAGTTAGTCGGAACACTGAAGCTTTCTTT.

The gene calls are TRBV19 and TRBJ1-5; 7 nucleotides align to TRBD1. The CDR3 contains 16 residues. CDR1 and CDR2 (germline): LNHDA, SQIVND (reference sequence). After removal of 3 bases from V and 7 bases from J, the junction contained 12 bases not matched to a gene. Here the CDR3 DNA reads TGTGCCAGTAGTATGGGGGATAGGGGGCTGGTGCAGCCCCAGCATTTT. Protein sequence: CASSMGDRGLVQPQHF.

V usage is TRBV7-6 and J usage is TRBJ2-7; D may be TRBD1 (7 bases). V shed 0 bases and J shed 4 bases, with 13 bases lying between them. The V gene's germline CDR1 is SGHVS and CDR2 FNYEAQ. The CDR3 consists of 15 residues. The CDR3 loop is CASSLAEGAGYEQYF. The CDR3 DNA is TGTGCCAGCAGCTTAGCCGAGGGGGCGGGATACGAGCAGTACTTC.

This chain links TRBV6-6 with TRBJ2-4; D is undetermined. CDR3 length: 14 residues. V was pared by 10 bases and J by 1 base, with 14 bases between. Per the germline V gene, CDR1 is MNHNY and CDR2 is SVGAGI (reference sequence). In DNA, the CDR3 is TGTGCCACCGAGATTGATTGGGCCAAAAACATTCAGTACTTC. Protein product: CATEIDWAKNIQYF.

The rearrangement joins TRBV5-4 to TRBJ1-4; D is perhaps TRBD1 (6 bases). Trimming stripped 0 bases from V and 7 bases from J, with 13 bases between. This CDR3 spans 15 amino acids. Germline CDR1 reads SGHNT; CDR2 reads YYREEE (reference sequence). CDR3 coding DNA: TGTGCCAGCAGCTTGGAGGGGGGGGCGGGTGAAAAACTGTTTTTT. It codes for CASSLEGGAGEKLFF.

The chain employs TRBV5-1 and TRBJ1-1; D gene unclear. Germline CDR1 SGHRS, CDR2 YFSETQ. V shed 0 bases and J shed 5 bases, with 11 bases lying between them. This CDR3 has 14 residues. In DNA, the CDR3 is TGCGCCAGCAGCTTGGGGGGAGGGAGGACTGAAGCTTTCTTT. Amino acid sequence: CASSLGGGRTEAFF.

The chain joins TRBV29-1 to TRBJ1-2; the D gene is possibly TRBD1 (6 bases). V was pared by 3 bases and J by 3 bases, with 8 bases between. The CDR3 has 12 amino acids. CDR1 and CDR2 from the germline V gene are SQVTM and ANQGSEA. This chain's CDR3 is CSVDEGDYGYTF. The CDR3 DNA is TGCAGCGTTGATGAGGGGGACTATGGCTACACCTTC.

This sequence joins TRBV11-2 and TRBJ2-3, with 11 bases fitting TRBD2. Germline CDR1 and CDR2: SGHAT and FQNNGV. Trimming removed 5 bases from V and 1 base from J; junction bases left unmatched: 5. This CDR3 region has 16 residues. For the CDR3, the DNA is TGTGCCAGCAGCCACTATAGCGGGGGGGGCACAGATACGCAGTATTTT. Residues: CASSHYSGGGTDTQYF.